The 29 T cell receptor beta chains in this list originate from one sample, sequenced in a study of blood T cell repertoires in COVID-19. Sequencing was performed with immunoSEQ multiplex PCR; in TCRdb, only in-frame clones are kept and a portion is missing. The repertoire has 150,000 to 200,000 clones, around 89% of them found once; the top ten carry 1.5% to 2%. The sample comprised peripheral blood. The receptors stem from a man aged 18 to 30 who had recovered from COVID-19.

The rearrangement uses TRBV7-9 and TRBJ2-1, with 8 bases matching TRBD2. The CDR3 runs 14 residues. The junction had 5 bases not matched to a gene; V was cut back by 6 bases and J by 4 bases. Germline V lookup: CDR1 SEHNR, CDR2 FQNEAQ (reference sequence). CDR3 sequence reads: CASRFSGTYNEQFF. CDR3 DNA sequence: TGTGCCAGCAGATTTAGCGGGACTTACAATGAGCAGTTCTTC.

The chain couples TRBV5-6 to TRBJ1-2; 8 bases match TRBD1. The CDR3 spans 15 residues. Unmatched junction bases numbered 5, after V lost 4 bases and J lost 0 bases. Per germline, CDR1 SGHDT and CDR2 YYEEEE. CDR3 sequence: CASSPRDRSNYGYTF. Here the CDR3 DNA reads TGTGCCAGCAGCCCTCGGGACAGGTCTAACTATGGCTACACCTTC.

The chain uses TRBV9 and TRBJ2-1; D is unclear. The CDR3 runs to 15 residues. Per germline, CDR1 SGDLS and CDR2 YYNGEE. V was shortened by 0 bases and J by 3 bases, with 10 bases between the two germline ends. The CDR3 DNA reads as TGTGCCAGCAGCGTAGTACCCATCGGCTACAATGAGCAGTTCTTC. It codes for CASSVVPIGYNEQFF.

The chain joins TRBV9 to TRBJ1-2; a possible D gene is TRBD1 (6 bases). Per the germline V gene, CDR1 is SGDLS and CDR2 is YYNGEE. The CDR3 consists of 11 residues. V lost 4 bases and J 13 bases, leaving 14 bases between the germline ends. The DNA for the CDR3 is TGTGCCAGCAGCACCCAGGGGTTCCTCACCTTC. Translating gives CASSTQGFLTF.

V and J are TRBV5-4 and TRBJ2-5, with 11 nucleotides matching TRBD2. The CDR3 totals 16 residues. The germline V gene has CDR1 SGHNT and CDR2 YYREEE (reference sequence). Losses at the gene ends were 1 base for V and 6 bases for J; bases not matched to a gene: 8. CDR3 protein: CASSLIAGGPEKTQYF. The CDR3 DNA is TGTGCCAGCAGCTTGATAGCGGGAGGGCCCGAAAAGACCCAGTACTTC.

The chain combines TRBV16 with TRBJ1-6; weak D call: TRBD1 (6 bases). Germline CDR1 and CDR2: KGHSY and FQNENV. The CDR3 loop spans 14 amino acids. The V and J ends lost 6 bases and 7 bases respectively, with 13 bases between them. CDR3 in DNA: TGTGCCAGCAGTCTCACAGGGCCGAATTCACCCCTCCACTTT. Its translation: CASSLTGPNSPLHF.

This rearrangement joins TRBV5-6 to TRBJ2-5; D is possibly TRBD2 (6 bases). The length of the CDR3 is 14 residues. The germline V and J ends were trimmed by 4 bases and 3 bases, with 13 bases remaining between them. Per germline, CDR1 SGHDT and CDR2 YYEEEE. The CDR3 here is CASSRTGGEETQYF. The CDR3 nucleotides are TGTGCCAGCAGCCGGACTGGCGGGGAAGAGACCCAGTACTTC.

This clone appeared once. Here the CDR3 DNA reads TGTGCCATCGCCAGGGGGATAGGAAACACCATATATTTT. It yields the protein CAIARGIGNTIYF. This chain uses TRBV10-3 with TRBJ1-3, with 7 bases lining up with TRBD1. Germline CDR1 is ENHRY and CDR2 is SYGVKD. The CDR3 has 13 amino acids. J gave up 4 bases and V 8 bases, and 5 bases lay outside the gene matches.

The V gene is TRBV5-1, the J gene TRBJ2-5; 10 bases fit TRBD2. V lost 8 bases to trimming and J lost 1 base; unmatched junction nucleotides: 5. The CDR3 totals 14 residues. CDR1 SGHRS and CDR2 YFSETQ come from the germline V gene. CDR3 in amino acids: CASLAGGVQETQYF. The DNA for the CDR3 is TGCGCCAGTTTAGCGGGAGGCGTCCAAGAGACCCAGTACTTC.

The chain links TRBV7-2 to TRBJ2-7, with 8 bases that match TRBD1. The J segment lost 1 base and the V segment lost 5 bases, leaving 4 bases of the junction unmatched. The CDR3 runs to 14 residues. CDR1 SGHTA and CDR2 FQGNSA come from the germline V gene. The CDR3 region is CASSPGQVSYEQYF. The CDR3 DNA sequence: TGTGCCAGCAGCCCGGGACAGGTGTCCTACGAGCAGTACTTC.

The chain links TRBV28 to TRBJ1-4, with a tentative D call TRBD1 (6 bases). The ends were cut back, 8 bases at V and 3 bases at J, with 13 bases in the middle. The CDR3 totals 14 residues. The germline V gene encodes CDR1 MDHEN and CDR2 SYDVKM. The CDR3 nucleotides read TGTGCCAGCGGGCGGGGGGCGGCTAATGAAAAACTGTTTTTT. It yields the protein CASGRGAANEKLFF.

Here the CDR3 DNA reads TGCGCCAGCAGCTTACAGGGGGCGGATGAAGCTTTCTTT. It is translated as CASSLQGADEAFF. The J gene is TRBJ1-1, the V gene TRBV5-1; 9 positions match TRBD1. CDR3 length equals 13 residues. With V trimmed by 2 bases and J by 7 bases, 3 bases remained unmatched. Per the germline V gene, CDR1 is SGHRS and CDR2 is YFSETQ.

Only one count was recorded for this clone. The J gene is TRBJ2-1, the V gene TRBV7-2; 8 bases line up with TRBD1. The V segment lost 5 bases and the J segment 8 bases; nucleotides outside the gene matches: 11. CDR3 size: 15 residues. In germline, CDR1 is SGHTA, CDR2 FQGNSA. CDR3 DNA: TGTGCCAGCAGCGTAGGGGGCAGGGGGCTCGATGAGCAGTTCTTC. Translation: CASSVGGRGLDEQFF.

The count of this clone is one. V gene TRBV19 combines with J gene TRBJ2-1, with 9 bases identical to TRBD1. V shed 6 bases and J 6 bases; nucleotides not matched to a gene: 3. Germline V lookup: CDR1 LNHDA, CDR2 SQIVND (reference sequence). The CDR3 extends over 13 amino acids. The CDR3 sequence: CASRPGQGNEQFF. The CDR3 DNA follows: TGTGCCAGTAGACCGGGACAGGGCAATGAGCAGTTCTTC.

This chain joins TRBV7-2 and TRBJ1-1; D gene unclear. Germline V lookup: CDR1 SGHTA, CDR2 FQGNSA. The CDR3 covers 15 residues. V lost 1 base to trimming and J lost 5 bases, with 14 bases between them. For the CDR3, the DNA is TGTGCCAGCAGCTTAGAGGCGGGTGTGGGGACTGAAGCTTTCTTT. It yields the protein CASSLEAGVGTEAFF. Based on the CDR3 plus reference TRBV7-2 and TRBJ1-1, the full variable domain is GAGVSQSPSNKVTEKGKDVELRCDPISGHTALYWYRQSLGQGLEFLIYFQGNSAPDKSGLPSDRFSAERTGGSVSTLTIQRTQQEDSAVYLCASSLEAGVGTEAFFGQGTRLTVV.

This chain joins TRBV29-1 and TRBJ2-5, with D unclear. Germline values: CDR1 SQVTM, CDR2 ANQGSEA. The CDR3 runs to 11 residues. V was cut by 7 bases and J by 1 base, with 7 bases left in between. The CDR3 is CSGVAQETQYF. Here the CDR3 DNA reads TGCAGCGGCGTAGCCCAAGAGACCCAGTACTTC.

The chain carries TRBV7-2 and TRBJ2-1; the match to TRBD2 covers 8 bases. Unmatched junction bases numbered 13, after V lost 10 bases and J lost 8 bases. The CDR3 covers 14 residues. CDR1 SGHTA and CDR2 FQGNSA come from the germline V gene. The CDR3 region is CATTREAGDDEQFF. The CDR3 DNA reads as TGTGCCACTACACGGGAAGCGGGAGATGATGAGCAGTTCTTC.

This chain uses TRBV13 with TRBJ2-3, with 8 positions matching TRBD1. J gave up 0 bases and V 5 bases, and 7 bases lay outside the gene matches. This CDR3 is 16 amino acids long. Germline V gene sequence: CDR1 PRHDT, CDR2 FYEKMQ (reference sequence). The CDR3 coding sequence is TGTGCCAGCAGCCAGACGGACAGGGCTAGCACAGATACGCAGTATTTT. Encoded protein: CASSQTDRASTDTQYF.

V usage is TRBV7-9 and J usage is TRBJ2-1; 14 nucleotides align to TRBD2. Germline V gene sequence: CDR1 SEHNR, CDR2 FQNEAQ (reference sequence). This CDR3 has 18 residues. Trimming removed 6 bases from V and 6 bases from J; junction bases left unmatched: 13. In nucleotides, the CDR3 is TGTGCCAGCAGTTCCGGGACTAGCGGGAGTTGGGTCCGCAATGAGCAGTTCTTC. Its translation: CASSSGTSGSWVRNEQFF.

The gene calls are TRBV28 and TRBJ1-2; possible D gene TRBD1, 5 bases. CDR1 is MDHEN and CDR2 is SYDVKM in the germline V gene. This CDR3 has 15 residues. The V and J ends lost 5 bases and 1 base respectively, with 14 bases between them. Written as DNA, the CDR3 is TGTGCCAGCAGTACCAGACAGACCCTTAACTATGGCTACACCTTC. It is translated as CASSTRQTLNYGYTF.

The chain combines TRBV7-2 with TRBJ2-5; TRBD2 agrees at 10 bases. CDR3 length equals 14 residues. The germline V gene has CDR1 SGHTA and CDR2 FQGNSA. V trimming: 6 bases; J trimming: 5 bases; junction bases outside the gene matches: 6. CDR3: CASRSSGRGETQYF. The CDR3, as DNA: TGTGCCAGCAGATCTAGCGGGAGAGGGGAGACCCAGTACTTC.

The chain uses TRBV28 and TRBJ2-7; TRBD2 is a possible D gene (7 bases). Germline V gives CDR1 MDHEN, CDR2 SYDVKM. This CDR3 is built from 15 residues. V was cut by 3 bases and J by 7 bases, with 19 bases left in between. The CDR3 coding sequence is TGTGCCAGCAGTTTTCCCACCTCGGGGGGCCTAGAGCAGTACTTC. Translation gives CASSFPTSGGLEQYF.

The chain carries TRBV19 and TRBJ2-3, with 9 bases that match TRBD1. J gave up 6 bases and V 9 bases, and 13 bases lay outside the gene matches. Germline loops: CDR1 LNHDA, CDR2 SQIVND (reference sequence). This CDR3 region has 15 residues. The CDR3 here is CASSTGTGFGDTQYF. The CDR3 DNA sequence: TGTGCCAGCAGCACCGGGACAGGGTTTGGGGATACGCAGTATTTT.

The V call is TRBV18, the J call TRBJ1-6, with D perhaps TRBD1 (6 bases). This CDR3 has 15 amino acids. Germline CDR1 is KGHSH and CDR2 is LQKENI. Trimming took 3 bases from V and 10 from J, leaving 16 bases between them. The CDR3 DNA follows: TGTGCCAGCTCACCGGAAATGATTCAGGGGTCACCCCTCCACTTT. Translated: CASSPEMIQGSPLHF.

V gene TRBV24-1 combines with J gene TRBJ2-1; D remains unclear. The germline V gene has CDR1 KGHDR and CDR2 SFDVKD. This CDR3 is built from 12 residues. With 2 bases removed from V and 8 bases from J, the gap between germline ends came to 6 bases. CDR3 sequence (DNA): TGTGCCACCAGTGATTCTCGCGATGAGCAGTTCTTC. Protein sequence: CATSDSRDEQFF.

The rearrangement links TRBV24-1 to TRBJ2-1; TRBD1 matches 11 bases. The V gene's germline CDR1 is KGHDR and CDR2 SFDVKD. The CDR3 sequence is 15 residues long. Trimming cost V 3 bases and J 9 bases; bases outside gene matches: 6. The CDR3 sequence is CATSDGQGALIEQFF. As DNA, the CDR3 is TGTGCCACCAGTGATGGACAGGGGGCGCTGATTGAGCAGTTCTTC.

This chain connects TRBV15 to TRBJ2-4, with 14 positions matching TRBD2. V was pared by 4 bases and J by 3 bases, with 11 bases of the junction left unmatched. The length of the CDR3 is 19 residues. The germline V gene has CDR1 LNHNV and CDR2 YYDKDF (reference sequence). The CDR3 DNA reads as TGTGCCACCAGCAAACGTGGGACTAGCGGGAGTCACAGCAAAAACATTCAGTACTTC. Protein sequence: CATSKRGTSGSHSKNIQYF.

The V call is TRBV11-2, the J call TRBJ1-5; 7 bases map to TRBD1. Germline CDR1 is SGHAT and CDR2 is FQNNGV. This CDR3 is 15 amino acids long. V was clipped by 0 bases and J by 4 bases; unmatched bases: 3. The CDR3 DNA is TGTGCCAGCAGCTTAGAACCAGGGGGGAATCAGCCCCAGCATTTT. It is translated as CASSLEPGGNQPQHF.

The chain employs TRBV2 and TRBJ2-1; the D gene is possibly TRBD1 (6 bases). The V gene lost 8 bases and the J gene lost 8 bases, with 19 bases spanning the gap. This CDR3 contains 14 residues. Germline CDR1 is SNHLY and CDR2 is FYNNEI. The CDR3 loop reads CASGARGYLDEQFF. DNA for the CDR3: TGTGCCAGCGGTGCTAGGGGGTATCTCGATGAGCAGTTCTTC. Combining the CDR3 with reference TRBV2 and TRBJ2-1 gives the whole variable domain EPEVTQTPSHQVTQMGQEVILRCVPISNHLYFYWYRQILGQKVEFLVSFYNNEISEKSEIFDDQFSVERPDGSNFTLKIRSTKLEDSAMYFCASGARGYLDEQFFGPGTRLTVL.